The subject of this entry is one TCR beta chain. The antigen is unknown. This entry comes from a study of graft-versus-host responses after intestinal transplantation. The assay was immunoSEQ multiplex PCR, and TCRdb's table has in-frame clones only and misses some. The sample yields about 88,000 clones, roughly 90% seen once. The germline V gene has CDR1 SQVTM and CDR2 ANQGSEA. Trimming removed 7 bases at V and 4 bases at J, with 19 bases between. The CDR3 sequence is 14 residues long. The chain uses TRBV29-1 and TRBJ2-5; D perhaps matches TRBD2 (8 bases). The clonotype comes from a human donor who received an intestinal transplant. Sample: unstimulated CD4+ T cells sorted from spleen or lymph node cells, taken before intestinal transplant. Written as DNA, the CDR3 is TGCAGCGCCCGACAGGGCCGGGGGGGAGAGACCCAGTACTTC. This encodes CSARQGRGGETQYF.